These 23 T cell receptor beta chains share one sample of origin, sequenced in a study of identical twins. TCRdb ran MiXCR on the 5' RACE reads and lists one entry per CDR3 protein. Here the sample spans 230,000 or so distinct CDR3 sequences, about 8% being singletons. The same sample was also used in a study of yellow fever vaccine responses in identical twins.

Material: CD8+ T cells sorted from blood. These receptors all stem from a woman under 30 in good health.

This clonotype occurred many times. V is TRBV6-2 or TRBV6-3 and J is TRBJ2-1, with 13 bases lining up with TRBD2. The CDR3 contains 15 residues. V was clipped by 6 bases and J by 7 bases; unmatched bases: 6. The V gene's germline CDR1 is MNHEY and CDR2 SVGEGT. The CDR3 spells CASSPRTSGGNEQFF. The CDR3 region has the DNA TGTGCCAGCAGCCCACGGACTAGCGGGGGTAATGAGCAGTTCTTC.

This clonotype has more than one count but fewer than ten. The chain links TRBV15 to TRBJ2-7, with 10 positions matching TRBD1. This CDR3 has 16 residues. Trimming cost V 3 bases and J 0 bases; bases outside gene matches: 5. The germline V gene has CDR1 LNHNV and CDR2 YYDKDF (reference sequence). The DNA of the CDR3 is TGTGCCACCAGCAGCGGGGGACAGGGGCCCTCCTACGAGCAGTACTTC. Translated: CATSSGGQGPSYEQYF.

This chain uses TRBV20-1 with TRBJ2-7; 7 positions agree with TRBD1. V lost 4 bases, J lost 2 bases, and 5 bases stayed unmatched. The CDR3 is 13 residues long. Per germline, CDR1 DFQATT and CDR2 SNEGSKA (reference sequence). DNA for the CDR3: TGCAGTGCTAATCAGGGGGTTCCCTACGAGCAGTACTTC. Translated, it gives CSANQGVPYEQYF.

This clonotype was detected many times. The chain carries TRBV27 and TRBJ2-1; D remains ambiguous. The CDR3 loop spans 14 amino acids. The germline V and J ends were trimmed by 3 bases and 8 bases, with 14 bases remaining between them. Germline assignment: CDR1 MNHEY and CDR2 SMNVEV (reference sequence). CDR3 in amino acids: CASSLGRQGYEQFF. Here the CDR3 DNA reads TGTGCCAGCAGTTTGGGTCGCCAAGGCTATGAGCAGTTCTTC.

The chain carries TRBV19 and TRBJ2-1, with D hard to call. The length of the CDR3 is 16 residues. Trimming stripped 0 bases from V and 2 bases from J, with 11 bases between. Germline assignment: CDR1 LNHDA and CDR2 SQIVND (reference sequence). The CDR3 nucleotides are TGTGCCAGTAGTATAGATGGGAATCCAACCTACAATGAGCAGTTCTTC. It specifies CASSIDGNPTYNEQFF.

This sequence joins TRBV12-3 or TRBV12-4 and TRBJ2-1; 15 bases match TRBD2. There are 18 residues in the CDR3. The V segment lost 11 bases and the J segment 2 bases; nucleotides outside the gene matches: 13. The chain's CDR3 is CAFNPGLAGGPTYNEQFF. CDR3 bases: TGTGCCTTCAATCCGGGACTAGCGGGAGGACCGACCTACAATGAGCAGTTCTTC.

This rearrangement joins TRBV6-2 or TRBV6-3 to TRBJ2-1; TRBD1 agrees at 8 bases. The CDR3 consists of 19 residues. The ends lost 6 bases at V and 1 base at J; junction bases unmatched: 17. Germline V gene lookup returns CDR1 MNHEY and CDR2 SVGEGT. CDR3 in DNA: TGTGCCAGCAGAACCGCCATATCGACAGGGGAATCGTCCTACAATGAGCAGTTCTTC. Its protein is CASRTAISTGESSYNEQFF.

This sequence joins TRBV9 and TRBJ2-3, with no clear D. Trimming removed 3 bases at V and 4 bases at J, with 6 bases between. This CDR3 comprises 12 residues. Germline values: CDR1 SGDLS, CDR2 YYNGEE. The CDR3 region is CASSEVSDTQYF. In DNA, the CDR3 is TGTGCCAGCAGCGAGGTCTCAGATACGCAGTATTTT.

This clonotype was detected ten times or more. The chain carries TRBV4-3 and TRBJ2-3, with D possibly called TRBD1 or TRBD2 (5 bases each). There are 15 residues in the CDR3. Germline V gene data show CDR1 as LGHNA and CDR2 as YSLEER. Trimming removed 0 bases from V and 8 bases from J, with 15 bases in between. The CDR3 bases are TGCGCCAGCAGCCAAGATCGGGGTTGGCAGGGTACGCAGTATTTT. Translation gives CASSQDRGWQGTQYF.

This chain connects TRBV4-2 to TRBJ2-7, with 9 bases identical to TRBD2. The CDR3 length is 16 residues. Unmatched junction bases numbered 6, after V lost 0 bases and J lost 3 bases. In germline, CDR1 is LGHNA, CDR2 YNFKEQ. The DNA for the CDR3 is TGTGCCAGCAGCCAAGATGCCAGCGGGGGGTACTACGAGCAGTACTTC. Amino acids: CASSQDASGGYYEQYF.

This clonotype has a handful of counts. The CDR3 reads CSARDHGDRGAGELFF. CDR3 coding DNA: TGCAGTGCTAGAGATCATGGGGACAGGGGCGCCGGGGAGCTGTTTTTT. The gene calls are TRBV20-1 and TRBJ2-2, with TRBD1 identical over 10 bases. J gave up 6 bases and V 0 bases, and 7 bases lay outside the gene matches. Germline V gene sequence: CDR1 DFQATT, CDR2 SNEGSKA (reference sequence). This CDR3 is built from 16 residues.

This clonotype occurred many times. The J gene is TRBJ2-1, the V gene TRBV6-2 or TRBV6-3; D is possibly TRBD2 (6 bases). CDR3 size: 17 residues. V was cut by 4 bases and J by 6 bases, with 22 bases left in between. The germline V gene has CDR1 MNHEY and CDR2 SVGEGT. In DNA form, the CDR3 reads TGTGCCAGCAGTTTTATTAAAACGGGAGTTATTGCCAATGAGCAGTTCTTC. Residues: CASSFIKTGVIANEQFF.

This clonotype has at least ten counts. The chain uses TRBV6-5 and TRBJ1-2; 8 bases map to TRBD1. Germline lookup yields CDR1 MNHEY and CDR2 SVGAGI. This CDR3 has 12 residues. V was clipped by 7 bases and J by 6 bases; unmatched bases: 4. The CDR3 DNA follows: TGTGCCAGCATCGGACAGGGCGATGGCTACACCTTC. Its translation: CASIGQGDGYTF.

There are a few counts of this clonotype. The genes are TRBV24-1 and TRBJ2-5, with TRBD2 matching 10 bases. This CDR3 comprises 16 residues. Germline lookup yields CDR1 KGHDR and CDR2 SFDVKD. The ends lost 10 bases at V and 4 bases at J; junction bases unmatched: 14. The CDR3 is CATSSLAGVRGETQYF. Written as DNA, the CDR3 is TGTGCCACGTCGAGTCTAGCGGGAGTCAGGGGAGAGACCCAGTACTTC.

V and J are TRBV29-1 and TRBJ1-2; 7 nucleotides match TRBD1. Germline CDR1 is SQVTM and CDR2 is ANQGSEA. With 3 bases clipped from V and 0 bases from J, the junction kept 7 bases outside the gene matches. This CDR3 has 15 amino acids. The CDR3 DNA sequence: TGCAGCGTTGAGTCGTGGGACAGAACTAACTATGGCTACACCTTC. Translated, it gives CSVESWDRTNYGYTF.

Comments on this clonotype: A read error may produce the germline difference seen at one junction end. The CDR3 DNA reads TGTGCCAGCAGCTTAGGGGGGCAGGGCGCATACGTGCAGTACTTC. This sequence encodes CASSLGGQGAYVQYF. The chain links TRBV11-2 to TRBJ2-7, with a weak D call TRBD1 (6 bases). Germline CDR1 is SGHAT and CDR2 is FQNNGV. The CDR3 is 15 amino acids.

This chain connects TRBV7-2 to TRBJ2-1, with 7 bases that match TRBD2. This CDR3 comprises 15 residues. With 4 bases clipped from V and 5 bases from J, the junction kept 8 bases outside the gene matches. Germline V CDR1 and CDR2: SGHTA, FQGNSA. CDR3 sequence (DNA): TGTGCCAGCAGCTCGTGGCTAGCGGTCGACAATGAGCAGTTCTTC. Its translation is CASSSWLAVDNEQFF.

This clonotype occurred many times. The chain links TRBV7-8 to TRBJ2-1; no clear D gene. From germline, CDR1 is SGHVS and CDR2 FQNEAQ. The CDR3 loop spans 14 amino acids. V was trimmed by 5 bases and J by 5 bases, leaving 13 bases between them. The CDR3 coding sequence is TGTGCCAGCAGCCTGATCTTACGGGACAATGAGCAGTTCTTC. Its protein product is CASSLILRDNEQFF.

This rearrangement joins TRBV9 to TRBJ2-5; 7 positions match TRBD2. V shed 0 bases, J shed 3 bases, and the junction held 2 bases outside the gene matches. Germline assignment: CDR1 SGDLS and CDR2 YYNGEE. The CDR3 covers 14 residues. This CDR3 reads CASSVALAEETQYF. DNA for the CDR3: TGTGCCAGCAGCGTAGCCCTAGCGGAAGAGACCCAGTACTTC.

The CDR3 DNA reads as TGCGCCAGCAGCCAAGAAGATCCAGGTAACTACGAGCAGTACTTC. The encoded protein is CASSQEDPGNYEQYF. The genes are TRBV4-3 and TRBJ2-7; D is uncertain. The germline V gene has CDR1 LGHNA and CDR2 YSLEER. CDR3 size: 15 residues. V lost 0 bases to trimming and J lost 3 bases, with 12 bases between them.

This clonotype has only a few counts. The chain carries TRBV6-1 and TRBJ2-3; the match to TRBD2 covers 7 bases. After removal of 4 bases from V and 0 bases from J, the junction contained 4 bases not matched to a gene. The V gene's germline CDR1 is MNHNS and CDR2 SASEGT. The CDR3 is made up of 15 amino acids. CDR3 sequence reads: CASSVGGFSTDTQYF. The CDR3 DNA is TGTGCCAGCAGTGTGGGGGGGTTCAGCACAGATACGCAGTATTTT.

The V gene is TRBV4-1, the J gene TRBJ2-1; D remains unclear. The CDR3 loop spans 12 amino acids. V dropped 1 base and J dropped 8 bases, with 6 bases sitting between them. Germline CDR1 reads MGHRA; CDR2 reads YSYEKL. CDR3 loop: CASSQGTYEQFF. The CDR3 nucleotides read TGCGCCAGCAGCCAAGGGACCTATGAGCAGTTCTTC.

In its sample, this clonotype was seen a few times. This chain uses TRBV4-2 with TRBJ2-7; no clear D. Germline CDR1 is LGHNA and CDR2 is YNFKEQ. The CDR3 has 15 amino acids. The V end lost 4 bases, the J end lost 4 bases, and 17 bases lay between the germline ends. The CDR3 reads CASSPTGTEIYEQYF. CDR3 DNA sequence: TGTGCCAGCAGCCCGACGGGTACAGAGATTTACGAGCAGTACTTC.